A selection of T cell receptor beta chains follows, all from one sample in a study of OX40 agonist ivuxolimab in advanced cancers. TCRdb's table, derived via immunoSEQ multiplex PCR, lists solely in-frame clones and lacks some. The sample holds approximately 82,000 clones, roughly 90% seen once. Sequences were derived from CD4+ or CD8+ T cells sorted from blood, sampled in a trial of the OX40 agonist ivuxolimab. Receptors were obtained from an adult with an advanced solid tumor such as melanoma, head and neck, liver or kidney cancer. Both conserved end residues are part of each CDR3. The D gene is left open where the match is weak.

V	J	D	DNA	CDR3
TRBV27	TRBJ2-7	-	TGTGCCAACAAGACAGTTTCCAGTGAGGGGGTCCCCGCCGCCTACGAGCAGTACTTC	CANKTVSSEGVPAAYEQYF
TRBV2	TRBJ1-4	-	TGTGCCAGCAAGGAGATGGGCAGGGGCCGGGGTGAAAAACTGTTTTTT	CASKEMGRGRGEKLFF
TRBV5-1	TRBJ2-4	-	TGCGCCAGCAGCTTGGCGGACAGACAGACGGGGGACATTCAGTACTTC	CASSLADRQTGDIQYF
TRBV19	TRBJ1-2	-	TGTGCCAGTAGTATCACCGGGTCCTCTTTTACTTATGGCTACACCTTC	CASSITGSSFTYGYTF
TRBV28	TRBJ1-2	-	TGTGCCAGCAGTTCAGGTTTTAACTATGGCTACACCTTC	CASSSGFNYGYTF
TRBV6-1	TRBJ2-5	-	TGTGCCAGCAGTGAAGACAGGGTCCAAGAGACCCAGTACTTC	CASSEDRVQETQYF
TRBV7-2	TRBJ2-5	-	TGTGCCAGCAGCTTAGCGAAGAACAAGGAGACCCAGTACTTC	CASSLAKNKETQYF
TRBV18	TRBJ1-1	-	TGTGCCAGCTCACCGAGGAGGGGGGGATTGACTGAAGCTTTCTTT	CASSPRRGGLTEAFF
TRBV7-9	TRBJ1-4	TRBD1	TGTGCCAGCAGCCTGACAGGGGGGCGAGGTGAAAAACTGTTTTTT	CASSLTGGRGEKLFF
TRBV28	TRBJ1-4	TRBD1	TGTGCCAGCAGTCTAACAGGGGAAGGAAAAAAACTGTTTTTT	CASSLTGEGKKLFF